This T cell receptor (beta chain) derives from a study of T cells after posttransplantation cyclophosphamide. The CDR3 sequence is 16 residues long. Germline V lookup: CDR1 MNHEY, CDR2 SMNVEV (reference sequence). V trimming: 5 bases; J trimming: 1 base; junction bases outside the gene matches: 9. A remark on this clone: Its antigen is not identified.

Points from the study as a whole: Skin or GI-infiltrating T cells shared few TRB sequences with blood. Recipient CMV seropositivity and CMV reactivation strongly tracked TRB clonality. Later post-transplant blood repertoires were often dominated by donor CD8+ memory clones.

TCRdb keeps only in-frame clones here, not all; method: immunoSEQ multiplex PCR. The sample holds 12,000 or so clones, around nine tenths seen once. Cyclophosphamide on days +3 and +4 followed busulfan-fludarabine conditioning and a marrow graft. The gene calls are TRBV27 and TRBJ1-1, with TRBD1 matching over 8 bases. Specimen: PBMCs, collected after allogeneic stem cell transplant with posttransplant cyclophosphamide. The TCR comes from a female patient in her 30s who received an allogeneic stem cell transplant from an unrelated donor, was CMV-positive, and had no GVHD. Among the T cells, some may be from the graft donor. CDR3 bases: TGTGCCAGCAGTAAATCGGACAGGGCAAGGAACACTGAAGCTTTCTTT. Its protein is CASSKSDRARNTEAFF.